This passage covers 32 T cell receptor beta chains from one sample sequenced in a study of blood T cell repertoires in COVID-19. Produced via immunoSEQ multiplex PCR; TCRdb's table is partial and in-frame only. Among about 46,000 clones listed, over 80% were seen once. The material sequenced was peripheral blood. The origin of the receptors is a man between 60 and 75 years old with active COVID-19.

This chain joins TRBV19 and TRBJ2-2; 15 positions match TRBD2. With 5 bases clipped from V and 7 bases from J, the junction kept 8 bases outside the gene matches. CDR1 is LNHDA, CDR2 SQIVND, per germline (reference sequence). The CDR3 has 17 residues. CDR3 nucleotides: TGTGCCAGTAGTTTCGGACTAGCGGGAGGGCCTAACGGGGAGCTGTTTTTT. Its protein is CASSFGLAGGPNGELFF. The variable domain in full, completed from reference TRBV19 and TRBJ2-2, reads DGGITQSPKYLFRKEGQNVTLSCEQNLNHDAMYWYRQDPGQGLRLIYYSQIVNDFQKGDIAEGYSVSREKKESFPLTVTSAQKNPTAFYLCASSFGLAGGPNGELFFGEGSRLTVL.

This clone was seen a few times. The rearrangement joins TRBV6-5 to TRBJ2-7, with TRBD1 as a possible D gene (5 bases). CDR1 is MNHEY and CDR2 is SVGAGI in the germline V gene. This CDR3 is built from 13 residues. V lost 8 bases and J lost 3, with 14 bases in between. The CDR3 here is CASRIDSYYEQYF. The CDR3 DNA follows: TGTGCCAGCCGAATCGACAGCTACTACGAGCAGTACTTC.

The chain couples TRBV28 to TRBJ1-1; TRBD1 matches 7 bases. Germline lookup yields CDR1 MDHEN and CDR2 SYDVKM. J was trimmed by 4 bases and V by 6 bases; bases with no gene match: 8. The CDR3 runs 14 residues. The CDR3 region is CASREGGESTEAFF. The CDR3 DNA is TGTGCCAGCAGGGAAGGGGGCGAGAGCACTGAAGCTTTCTTT.

CDR3: CASSEGRRAQPQHF. CDR3 DNA sequence: TGTGCCAGCAGTGAAGGTAGGAGGGCTCAGCCCCAGCATTTT. The chain links TRBV2 to TRBJ1-5, with D unresolved. Germline CDR1 reads SNHLY; CDR2 reads FYNNEI. V dropped 1 base and J dropped 6 bases, with 10 bases sitting between them. CDR3 length: 14 amino acids.

This chain links TRBV5-1 with TRBJ2-1; 7 bases are a match to TRBD2. V shed 5 bases and J 3 bases; nucleotides not matched to a gene: 5. Germline V gene data show CDR1 as SGHRS and CDR2 as YFSETQ. This CDR3 contains 14 residues. The CDR3 bases are TGCGCCAGCAGATTTAGCGGGTACTACAATGAGCAGTTCTTC. It yields the protein CASRFSGYYNEQFF.

This clone turned up a few times. Other DNA sequences in this specimen translate into the identical CDR3. The gene calls are TRBV19 and TRBJ1-5; D might be TRBD1 (6 bases). The V gene lost 4 bases and the J gene lost 7 bases, with 14 bases spanning the gap. Germline CDR1 LNHDA, CDR2 SQIVND (reference sequence). This CDR3 has 14 residues. CDR3 in amino acids: CASSSQGLGQPQHF. Written as DNA, the CDR3 is TGTGCCAGTAGTAGTCAGGGGCTCGGACAGCCCCAGCATTTT.

The chain's CDR3 is CASSISSSYNSPLHF. CDR3 coding DNA: TGTGCCAGTAGTATTAGCAGCTCCTATAATTCACCCCTCCACTTT. V is TRBV19 and J is TRBJ1-6; unclear D gene. Looked up from germline, CDR1 is LNHDA and CDR2 is SQIVND (reference sequence). The CDR3 loop spans 15 amino acids. Between the trimmed V and J ends, which lost 3 bases and 0 bases, there was a span of 6 bases.

V usage is TRBV24-1 and J usage is TRBJ1-2; no firm D call. CDR1 and CDR2 from the germline V gene are KGHDR and SFDVKD. The CDR3 extends over 13 amino acids. The V gene lost 3 bases and the J gene lost 8 bases, with 12 bases spanning the gap. The CDR3 spells CATSDRTSRGYTF. CDR3 nucleotides: TGTGCCACCAGTGATAGGACTAGCAGGGGCTACACCTTC.

The chain employs TRBV27 and TRBJ2-1, with TRBD1 matching 8 bases. This CDR3 is 15 amino acids long. Germline V gene sequence: CDR1 MNHEY, CDR2 SMNVEV (reference sequence). The V segment lost 4 bases and the J segment 4 bases; nucleotides outside the gene matches: 6. The CDR3 protein is CASSWGTGLYNEQFF. DNA of the CDR3: TGTGCCAGCAGTTGGGGGACAGGACTATACAATGAGCAGTTCTTC.

The chain links TRBV5-1 to TRBJ2-3; D is unclear. Trimming removed 4 bases at V and 5 bases at J, with 8 bases between. CDR1 is SGHRS and CDR2 is YFSETQ in the germline V gene. The length of the CDR3 is 12 residues. CDR3 DNA sequence: TGCGCCAGCAGCCGCAGAGGAGATACGCAGTATTTT. It is translated as CASSRRGDTQYF.

The chain couples TRBV12-5 to TRBJ1-2; D gene uncertain. This CDR3 has 15 amino acids. Looked up from germline, CDR1 is LGHNT and CDR2 is FRNRAP. The V end lost 2 bases, the J end lost 5 bases, and 15 bases lay between the germline ends. CDR3 sequence (DNA): TGTGCTAGTGGTTTGTATGGGCGCCATCTTTATGGCTACACCTTC. The encoded protein is CASGLYGRHLYGYTF. Full variable domain (outside the CDR3, taken from reference TRBV12-5 and TRBJ1-2): DARVTQTPRHKVTEMGQEVTMRCQPILGHNTVFWYRQTMMQGLELLAYFRNRAPLDDSGMPKDRFSAEMPDATLATLKIQPSEPRDSAVYFCASGLYGRHLYGYTFGSGTRLTVV.

This chain joins TRBV5-8 and TRBJ1-6; weak D call: TRBD1 (6 bases). V was pared by 2 bases and J by 6 bases, with 15 bases between. Germline V gene data show CDR1 as SGHTS and CDR2 as YDEGEE. The CDR3 loop spans 16 amino acids. This CDR3 is CASSFQGYWANSPLHF. The CDR3 nucleotides are TGTGCCAGCAGCTTCCAGGGGTATTGGGCTAATTCACCCCTCCACTTT.

This chain links TRBV5-8 with TRBJ1-1; 9 nucleotides align to TRBD1. Germline V gives CDR1 SGHTS, CDR2 YDEGEE. The CDR3 loop spans 16 amino acids. Trimming at V came to 4 bases and at J to 0 bases, leaving 7 bases not matched to a gene. The CDR3 is CASSGWTGAMNTEAFF. The CDR3, as DNA: TGTGCCAGCAGCGGGTGGACAGGGGCAATGAACACTGAAGCTTTCTTT.

The CDR3: CASSPREREAGEQYF. CDR3 nucleotides: TGTGCCAGCAGTCCACGGGAGCGGGAGGCCGGCGAGCAGTACTTC. V and J are TRBV2 and TRBJ2-7, with 9 bases aligning to TRBD2. V shed 5 bases, J shed 6 bases, and the junction held 11 bases outside the gene matches. Germline loops: CDR1 SNHLY, CDR2 FYNNEI. The CDR3 sequence is 15 residues long. The full variable domain, in which reference TRBV2 and TRBJ2-7 provide the parts outside the CDR3, is EPEVTQTPSHQVTQMGQEVILRCVPISNHLYFYWYRQILGQKVEFLVSFYNNEISEKSEIFDDQFSVERPDGSNFTLKIRSTKLEDSAMYFCASSPREREAGEQYFGPGTRLTVT.

This clone appeared a few times. The rearrangement links TRBV10-3 to TRBJ1-5, with D tentatively TRBD1 (5 bases). V was trimmed by 10 bases and J by 0 bases, leaving 13 bases between them. Germline V gene lookup returns CDR1 ENHRY and CDR2 SYGVKD. This CDR3 has 14 residues. DNA for the CDR3: TGTGCCACTTCCGGGACTGCTAGCAATCAGCCCCAGCATTTT. Translated, it gives CATSGTASNQPQHF.

This chain uses TRBV19 with TRBJ2-2; TRBD1 matches 7 bases. Trimming at V came to 5 bases and at J to 2 bases, leaving 5 bases not matched to a gene. Germline V gene sequence: CDR1 LNHDA, CDR2 SQIVND (reference sequence). This CDR3 is built from 15 residues. The DNA of the CDR3 is TGTGCCAGTAGTCCCCACAGGGGTAACACCGGGGAGCTGTTTTTT. Its protein product is CASSPHRGNTGELFF.

V usage is TRBV30 and J usage is TRBJ1-2, with a weak D call TRBD1 (6 bases). The CDR3 is made up of 15 amino acids. Trimming cost V 0 bases and J 4 bases, with 15 bases left between them. CDR1 and CDR2 (germline): GTSNPN, SVGIG (reference sequence). The chain's CDR3 is CAWSVQALRGYGYTF. The CDR3 DNA sequence: TGTGCCTGGAGTGTACAGGCCCTCAGGGGCTATGGCTACACCTTC. The full variable domain, rest sourced from reference TRBV30 and TRBJ1-2, is SQTIHQWPATLVQPVGSPLSLECTVEGTSNPNLYWYRQAAGRGLQLLFYSVGIGQISSEVPQNLSASRPQDRQFILSSKKLLLSDSGFYLCAWSVQALRGYGYTFGSGTRLTVV.

This clone was seen a few times. V gene TRBV4-1 combines with J gene TRBJ2-7; D may be TRBD2 (6 bases). With 0 bases removed from V and 2 bases from J, the gap between germline ends came to 11 bases. Germline-derived CDR1 and CDR2 are MGHRA and YSYEKL. The CDR3 is 15 residues long. CDR3 sequence reads: CASSQDGRGAYEQYF. CDR3 nucleotide sequence: TGCGCCAGCAGCCAAGACGGGAGAGGGGCCTACGAGCAGTACTTC.

The chain links TRBV27 to TRBJ2-5; 11 positions match TRBD2. Germline V CDR1 and CDR2: MNHEY, SMNVEV (reference sequence). CDR3 length equals 16 residues. The V and J ends lost 1 base and 5 bases, in that order; junction bases with no gene match: 6. The CDR3 DNA sequence: TGTGCCAGCAGTTTATACTCTAGCGGGAGGAGGGAGACCCAGTACTTC. It is translated as CASSLYSSGRRETQYF.

This chain links TRBV28 with TRBJ1-4; TRBD1 matches 9 bases. This CDR3 has 15 amino acids. Per germline, CDR1 MDHEN and CDR2 SYDVKM. Unmatched junction bases numbered 7, after V lost 4 bases and J lost 7 bases. CDR3 nucleotides: TGTGCCAGCAGTTCGTTGGACAGGGGACGTGAAAAACTGTTTTTT. Translated: CASSSLDRGREKLFF.

The gene calls are TRBV29-1 and TRBJ1-4; D gene ambiguous. Germline values: CDR1 SQVTM, CDR2 ANQGSEA. The CDR3 is 13 residues long. V lost 6 bases and J 8 bases, leaving 16 bases between the germline ends. CDR3 loop: CSVGGGDREKLFF. In DNA form, the CDR3 reads TGCAGCGTGGGAGGCGGGGATCGGGAAAAACTGTTTTTT.

V usage is TRBV27 and J usage is TRBJ1-2; 10 bases align to TRBD1. The CDR3 is made up of 18 amino acids. V shed 5 bases, J shed 6 bases, and the junction held 18 bases outside the gene matches. CDR1 and CDR2 (germline): MNHEY, SMNVEV (reference sequence). CDR3 sequence (DNA): TGTGCCAGCAGTCCCTACCGGGACCTAGGGGACAGGGGACATGGCTACACCTTC. This sequence encodes CASSPYRDLGDRGHGYTF.

This rearrangement joins TRBV19 to TRBJ1-1; 10 nucleotides match TRBD1. The J segment lost 1 base and the V segment lost 5 bases, leaving 4 bases of the junction unmatched. The germline gives CDR1 LNHDA, CDR2 SQIVND (reference sequence). This CDR3 is 15 amino acids long. The CDR3 sequence: CASSPRDRGNTEAFF. The CDR3 region has the DNA TGTGCCAGTAGTCCTCGGGACAGGGGGAACACTGAAGCTTTCTTT. Together with reference TRBV19 and TRBJ1-1, the CDR3 gives the full variable domain: DGGITQSPKYLFRKEGQNVTLSCEQNLNHDAMYWYRQDPGQGLRLIYYSQIVNDFQKGDIAEGYSVSREKKESFPLTVTSAQKNPTAFYLCASSPRDRGNTEAFFGQGTRLTVV.

The V gene is TRBV5-8, the J gene TRBJ1-4; no clear D. Germline V CDR1 and CDR2: SGHTS, YDEGEE. This CDR3 is 14 amino acids long. V lost 0 bases to trimming and J lost 5 bases, with 8 bases between them. As DNA, the CDR3 is TGTGCCAGCAGCTTGGAGGCGGCCAATGAAAAACTGTTTTTT. Its protein is CASSLEAANEKLFF.

This chain uses TRBV11-2 with TRBJ2-4, with D perhaps TRBD1 (6 bases). The CDR3 is 17 residues long. The V gene lost 1 base and the J gene lost 2 bases, with 15 bases spanning the gap. CDR1 is SGHAT, CDR2 FQNNGV, per germline. Here the CDR3 DNA reads TGTGCCAGCAGCTTAGCGGTCTACAGGGTTACCAAAAACATTCAGTACTTC. Its translation: CASSLAVYRVTKNIQYF.

The chain combines TRBV7-9 with TRBJ2-1, with TRBD2 matching over 11 bases. The CDR3 has 12 amino acids. The ends lost 6 bases at V and 15 bases at J; junction bases unmatched: 7. From germline, CDR1 is SEHNR and CDR2 FQNEAQ (reference sequence). CDR3 DNA sequence: TGTGCCAGCAGTGGTAGCGGGAGGGGTCCGTTCTTC. Protein product: CASSGSGRGPFF. The full variable domain, with the rest looked up from reference TRBV7-9 and TRBJ2-1, is DTGVSQNPRHKITKRGQNVTFRCDPISEHNRLYWYRQTLGQGPEFLTYFQNEAQLEKSRLLSDRFSAERPKGSFSTLEIQRTEQGDSAMYLCASSGSGRGPFFGPGTRLTVL.

The chain uses TRBV5-1 and TRBJ2-5; no definite D call. Between the trimmed V and J ends, which lost 6 bases and 4 bases, there was a span of 16 bases. The V gene's germline CDR1 is SGHRS and CDR2 YFSETQ. The CDR3 is made up of 14 amino acids. The CDR3 spells CASKGRSPLETQYF. CDR3 coding DNA: TGCGCCAGCAAAGGAAGGAGTCCCTTAGAGACCCAGTACTTC. Complete variable domain (other parts from reference TRBV5-1 and TRBJ2-5): KAGVTQTPRYLIKTRGQQVTLSCSPISGHRSVSWYQQTPGQGLQFLFEYFSETQRNKGNFPGRFSGRQFSNSRSEMNVSTLELGDSALYLCASKGRSPLETQYFGPGTRLLVL.

This chain uses TRBV7-2 with TRBJ2-1; D may be TRBD2 (6 bases). Trimming took 4 bases from V and 6 from J, leaving 10 bases between them. CDR1 and CDR2 from the germline V gene are SGHTA and FQGNSA. This CDR3 region has 13 residues. The CDR3 here is CASSSGLLNEQFF. The CDR3 DNA is TGTGCCAGCAGCTCGGGACTGCTCAATGAGCAGTTCTTC.

The chain links TRBV28 to TRBJ1-5, with 9 bases matching TRBD1. With 3 bases clipped from V and 6 bases from J, the junction kept 9 bases outside the gene matches. The CDR3 is made up of 16 amino acids. Looked up from germline, CDR1 is MDHEN and CDR2 is SYDVKM. CDR3 amino acids: CASSLLDRGSLQPQHF. CDR3 sequence (DNA): TGTGCCAGCAGTTTGTTGGACAGGGGATCCCTTCAGCCCCAGCATTTT.

This sequence joins TRBV2 and TRBJ2-1, with 8 bases matching TRBD2. CDR1 SNHLY and CDR2 FYNNEI come from the germline V gene. J lost 2 bases, V lost 5 bases, and 5 bases had no gene match. CDR3 length: 15 amino acids. The CDR3, as DNA: TGTGCCAGCAGTCGGGGCGGGGGGCCCTACAATGAGCAGTTCTTC. Protein product: CASSRGGGPYNEQFF. Supplemented by reference TRBV2 and TRBJ2-1, the full variable domain reads EPEVTQTPSHQVTQMGQEVILRCVPISNHLYFYWYRQILGQKVEFLVSFYNNEISEKSEIFDDQFSVERPDGSNFTLKIRSTKLEDSAMYFCASSRGGGPYNEQFFGPGTRLTVL.

This chain joins TRBV6-5 and TRBJ2-3, with D possibly matching TRBD2 (6 bases). The CDR3 runs to 15 residues. Trimming removed 1 base at V and 5 bases at J, with 13 bases between. Germline assignment: CDR1 MNHEY and CDR2 SVGAGI. This CDR3 reads CASSYFGGTKDTQYF. DNA of the CDR3: TGTGCCAGCAGTTACTTTGGGGGGACCAAAGATACGCAGTATTTT.

The chain uses TRBV5-6 and TRBJ1-4; 7 bases agree with TRBD1. This CDR3 has 12 amino acids. Per germline, CDR1 SGHDT and CDR2 YYEEEE. The V and J ends lost 4 bases and 8 bases, in that order; junction bases with no gene match: 2. The CDR3 DNA is TGTGCCAGCAGCCGACAGGGCGAAAAACTGTTTTTT. It translates to CASSRQGEKLFF.